This entry concerns a single TCR beta chain. The germline V gene encodes CDR1 SGHRS and CDR2 YFSETQ. Trimming took off 4 bases at V and 1 base at J, with 14 bases between the two ends. This CDR3 is built from 16 residues. The sample originates from a study of T cells in tuberculosis. About the study: CD1B tetramers identified T cells specific for mycobacterial lipid GMM.

Libraries were prepared by immunoSEQ multiplex PCR; TCRdb keeps only in-frame clonotypes and omits some of them. The table includes some 40,000 clones, 95% detected once. The rearrangement uses TRBV5-1 and TRBJ2-2; a weak D match, TRBD1 (6 bases). The TCR comes from a donor aged 10-30 years with latent tuberculosis or without tuberculosis infection. Sequencing input: PBMCs. CDR3 in amino acids: CASSLGTLKNTGELFF. In DNA form, the CDR3 reads TGCGCCAGCAGCCTAGGGACACTTAAGAACACCGGGGAGCTGTTTTTT.